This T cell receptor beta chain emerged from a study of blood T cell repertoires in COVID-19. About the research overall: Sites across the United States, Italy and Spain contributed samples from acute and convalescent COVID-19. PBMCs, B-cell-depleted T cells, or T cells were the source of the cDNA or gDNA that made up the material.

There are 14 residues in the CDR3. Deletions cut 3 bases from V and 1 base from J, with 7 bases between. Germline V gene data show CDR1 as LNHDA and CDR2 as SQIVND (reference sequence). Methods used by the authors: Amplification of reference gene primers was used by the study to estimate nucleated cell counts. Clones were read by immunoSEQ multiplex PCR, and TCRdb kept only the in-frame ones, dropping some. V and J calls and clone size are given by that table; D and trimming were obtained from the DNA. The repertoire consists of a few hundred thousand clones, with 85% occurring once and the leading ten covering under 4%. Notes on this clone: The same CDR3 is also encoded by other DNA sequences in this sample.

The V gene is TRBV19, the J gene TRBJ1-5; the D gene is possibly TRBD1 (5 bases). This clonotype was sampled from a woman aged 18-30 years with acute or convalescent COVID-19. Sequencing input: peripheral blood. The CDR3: CASSITGSNQPQHF. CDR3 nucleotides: TGTGCCAGTAGTATTACAGGAAGCAATCAGCCCCAGCATTTT.